A selection of T cell receptor beta chains follows, all from one sample in a study of blood T cell repertoires in COVID-19. Clones were read by immunoSEQ multiplex PCR, and TCRdb kept only the in-frame ones, dropping some. Here the sample spans around 340,000 clones, 86% being singletons. Specimen: peripheral blood. The receptors were sampled from a woman aged 55-69 years with COVID-19, enrolled during active disease. Both conserved end residues are part of each CDR3. The D gene is left open where the match is weak. The listing skips clone size in some rows; elsewhere it reads once, few, many or a size class.

TGTGCCAGCAGCAGCGACAGGTCGAAGGAAAAACTGTTTTTT	CASSSDRSKEKLFF	TRBV21-1	TRBJ1-4	-	-
TGTGCCAGCAGCTTAGGCAGGGAGGATGAGCAGTTCTTC	CASSLGREDEQFF	TRBV7-9	TRBJ2-1	-	-
TGTGCCAGCAGCATCACTAGCGGGGGCTACGAGCAGTACTTC	CASSITSGGYEQYF	TRBV7-9	TRBJ2-7	-	TRBD2
TGTGCCAGCTCACGACAGGGCGATAATTCACCCCTCCACTTT	CASSRQGDNSPLHF	TRBV18	TRBJ1-6	-	TRBD1
TGTGCCATCAGTGAGACAGGGCAAGGCGCAGATACGCAGTATTTT	CAISETGQGADTQYF	TRBV10-3	TRBJ2-3	-	-
TGTGCCAGTGACTCGGCAGGGGGCTTATTGAGCAATCAGCCCCAGCATTTT	CASDSAGGLLSNQPQHF	TRBV19	TRBJ1-5	-	TRBD1
TGCGCCAGCAGCTTGGCGGAGGGGGCAAACACCGGGGAGCTGTTTTTT	CASSLAEGANTGELFF	TRBV5-1	TRBJ2-2	-	-
TGTGCCAGCAGCTTTATAACAGGGCGGAATTCACCCCTCCACTTT	CASSFITGRNSPLHF	TRBV11-3	TRBJ1-6	few	-
TGTGCCAGCAGTTTTGAAGGGGGCGAGCAGTACTTC	CASSFEGGEQYF	TRBV12-3/TRBV12-4	TRBJ2-7	-	-
TGTGCCAGCAGCTCGGTAGCGGGGGGTCGCAACTCCTACAATGAGCAGTTCTTC	CASSSVAGGRNSYNEQFF	TRBV7-9	TRBJ2-1	-	TRBD2
TGTGCCAGCAGCTTACAGACATCGCGGGGCTATGGCTACACCTTC	CASSLQTSRGYGYTF	TRBV5-6	TRBJ1-2	-	-
TGTGCCAGCAGTGAAACTAAGGCGCCAACGACCTTC	CASSETKAPTTF	TRBV6-1	TRBJ1-2	-	-
TGCGCCAGCAGCTTTCCGGGACAGGGGTATCATGGCTACACCTTC	CASSFPGQGYHGYTF	TRBV5-1	TRBJ1-2	-	TRBD1
TGTGCCAGCAGTGAACGGGGAACGAACACTGAAGCTTTCTTT	CASSERGTNTEAFF	TRBV2	TRBJ1-1	-	-
TGCGCCAGCAGCTTGGGGGGGGGCCCCAATGGCTACACCTTC	CASSLGGGPNGYTF	TRBV5-1	TRBJ1-2	few	-
TGTGCCTGGAGAGTAGGACAGGTCTCCTCCTACGAGCAGTACTTC	CAWRVGQVSSYEQYF	TRBV30	TRBJ2-7	-	TRBD1
TGTGCCAGCAGCCAGGGACTGGGACTAGCGGGGGGTACGAACACCGGGGAGCTGTTTTTT	CASSQGLGLAGGTNTGELFF	TRBV4-2	TRBJ2-2	once	TRBD2
TGTGCCAGCAGCCGGCGGGGACAGGGGGCCCCAAGGGGGAATTCACCCCTCCACTTT	CASSRRGQGAPRGNSPLHF	TRBV7-8	TRBJ1-6	few	TRBD1
TGTGCCAGCTCACGAGCCACGGGGAACAATCAGCCCCAGCATTTT	CASSRATGNNQPQHF	TRBV18	TRBJ1-5	-	-
TGTGCCAGCGCGGGGCCTGGGTCCGATGAGCAGTTCTTC	CASAGPGSDEQFF	TRBV7-9	TRBJ2-1	-	-
TGTGCCAGCAGTGCCCCTTTGCGCGAGCAGTACTTC	CASSAPLREQYF	TRBV25-1	TRBJ2-7	-	-
TGTGCCAGCAGCCCTGTAGGGGCAGGGAATGGCTACACCTTC	CASSPVGAGNGYTF	TRBV9	TRBJ1-2	-	-
TGTGCCTGGAGTGTAATCGGCAGCCCGAGGACCGGGGAGCTGTTTTTT	CAWSVIGSPRTGELFF	TRBV30	TRBJ2-2	-	-
TGCGCCAGCTGCCCTTTCCGGACTAGCGGGGGAAACCGCTCCTACAATGAGCAGTTCTTC	CASCPFRTSGGNRSYNEQFF	TRBV10-1	TRBJ2-1	few	TRBD2
TGTGCCAGTAGTGGGACAGTAATGACCTACGAGCAGTACTTC	CASSGTVMTYEQYF	TRBV19	TRBJ2-7	-	TRBD1
TGCAGCGTTCAAAGGGGGTTTGCCTACGAGCAGTACTTC	CSVQRGFAYEQYF	TRBV29-1	TRBJ2-7	-	-